What follows are 32 T cell receptor beta chains derived from one specimen sequenced in a study of cytomegalovirus exposure and HLA in healthy donors. PCR primers comprised 60 Vbeta and 13 Jbeta primers. Libraries were prepared by immunoSEQ multiplex PCR; TCRdb keeps only in-frame clonotypes and omits some of them. The table lists about 260,000 clones, 65% to 85% of them singletons, with 2% to 2.5% in the top ten. The specimen was PBMCs. These receptors originate from a female donor in good health and CMV-seronegative.

This sequence joins TRBV11-2 and TRBJ2-7, with D unclear. This CDR3 is 15 amino acids long. The germline V and J ends were trimmed by 2 bases and 12 bases, with 23 bases remaining between them. Germline V gene sequence: CDR1 SGHAT, CDR2 FQNNGV. The CDR3 reads CASSLQETMLRTTYF. DNA of the CDR3: TGTGCCAGCAGCTTACAGGAAACAATGCTTCGCACGACGTACTTC.

This clone was picked up a small number of times. V usage is TRBV9 and J usage is TRBJ2-1, with 9 bases that match TRBD1. Trimming cost V 0 bases and J 8 bases; bases outside gene matches: 3. CDR1 and CDR2 from the germline V gene are SGDLS and YYNGEE. CDR3 length equals 14 residues. CDR3: CASSVETGGDEQFF. CDR3 DNA: TGTGCCAGCAGCGTAGAGACAGGGGGAGATGAGCAGTTCTTC.

The chain combines TRBV9 with TRBJ2-1; D is perhaps TRBD2 (6 bases). V was cut by 4 bases and J by 8 bases, with 19 bases left in between. Per germline, CDR1 SGDLS and CDR2 YYNGEE. The CDR3 is made up of 15 amino acids. CDR3: CASSPRLGQTDEQFF. Here the CDR3 DNA reads TGTGCCAGCAGCCCGCGACTAGGCCAGACGGATGAGCAGTTCTTC.

The chain couples TRBV4-2 to TRBJ2-3, with 8 positions matching TRBD2. The CDR3 has 16 amino acids. CDR1 is LGHNA, CDR2 YNFKEQ, per germline. With V trimmed by 0 bases and J by 0 bases, 2 bases remained unmatched. The CDR3 DNA reads as TGTGCCAGCAGCCAAGATCCTAGCGGGAGCACAGATACGCAGTATTTT. It yields the protein CASSQDPSGSTDTQYF.

The gene calls are TRBV2 and TRBJ2-1; 7 bases fit TRBD1. Germline trimming cut 3 bases from V and 8 bases from J; bases unmatched to any gene: 7. CDR3 length: 14 residues. CDR1 and CDR2 from the germline V gene are SNHLY and FYNNEI. The CDR3 reads CASSDIGGSDEQFF. The CDR3 DNA is TGTGCCAGCAGTGATATAGGGGGCAGCGATGAGCAGTTCTTC.

The CDR3 DNA sequence: TGTGCCCAAGCACAGGCAGGCCCCAACACTGAAGCTTTCTTT. This translates into CAQAQAGPNTEAFF. The chain uses TRBV21-1 and TRBJ1-1; TRBD1 is taken as the D call from the table, unchecked against the DNA. TRBV21-1 is a pseudogene locus. The CDR3 is 14 residues long.

The chain carries TRBV7-9 and TRBJ2-5; maybe TRBD1 (6 bases). Trimming stripped 1 base from V and 4 bases from J, with 13 bases between. This CDR3 has 15 residues. Germline V CDR1 and CDR2: SEHNR, FQNEAQ (reference sequence). As DNA, the CDR3 is TGTGCCAGCAGCTTAGGAACAGGGATGGGAGAGACCCAGTACTTC. Translation gives CASSLGTGMGETQYF.

This clone was recorded a few times. The same CDR3 can be traced to other DNA sequences in this sample. The chain carries TRBV7-9 and TRBJ2-7, with D tentatively TRBD2 (6 bases). This CDR3 spans 14 amino acids. Germline V gene data show CDR1 as SEHNR and CDR2 as FQNEAQ (reference sequence). Trimming removed 0 bases from V and 1 base from J, with 7 bases in between. The CDR3, as DNA: TGTGCCAGCAGCTTAGCCGGGGGTTCCTACGAGCAGTACTTC. Translated: CASSLAGGSYEQYF.

The sample holds a few counts of this clone. The chain carries TRBV10-1 and TRBJ2-1, with a possible D match to TRBD2 (7 bases). The CDR3 runs 16 residues. Between the trimmed V and J ends, which lost 2 bases and 9 bases, there was a span of 20 bases. Germline CDR1 and CDR2: WNHNN and SYGVQD (reference sequence). The CDR3 nucleotides read TGCGCCAGCAGTGAGGGGAGGGGGATCCGCGCCGGTGAGCAGTTCTTC. Its protein is CASSEGRGIRAGEQFF.

The V gene is TRBV2, the J gene TRBJ1-2; no firm D call. Trimming pared 3 bases from V and 5 bases from J, leaving 10 bases between. Germline-derived CDR1 and CDR2 are SNHLY and FYNNEI. The CDR3 has 13 amino acids. CDR3: CASSDSRTYGYTF. The DNA of the CDR3 is TGTGCCAGCAGTGATTCCCGGACTTATGGCTACACCTTC.

V gene TRBV9 combines with J gene TRBJ2-5, with D maybe TRBD2 (6 bases). Germline CDR1 and CDR2: SGDLS and YYNGEE. This CDR3 has 14 residues. V lost 4 bases and J lost 11, with 21 bases in between. CDR3 bases: TGTGCCAGCAGCCCCTCCCGGGTCCCGGGGGAGCAGTACTTC. Protein sequence: CASSPSRVPGEQYF.

This clone was recorded a few times. The chain uses TRBV18 and TRBJ1-2; TRBD1 matches at 7 bases. Germline V gene lookup returns CDR1 KGHSH and CDR2 LQKENI. Germline trimming cut 3 bases from V and 2 bases from J; bases unmatched to any gene: 3. The CDR3 length is 14 residues. CDR3 DNA sequence: TGTGCCAGCTCACCTCTGACAGGGAACTATGGCTACACCTTC. Residues: CASSPLTGNYGYTF.

This clone occurred a few times. This chain connects TRBV5-5 to TRBJ1-2; 8 bases match TRBD1. The CDR3 runs 16 residues. Trimming cost V 2 bases and J 7 bases; bases outside gene matches: 13. The germline V gene encodes CDR1 SGHKS and CDR2 YYEKEE (reference sequence). The CDR3 nucleotides read TGTGCCAGCAGCTTTGATTTCGGCGCAGGGGGCTCTGGCTACACCTTC. Amino acid sequence: CASSFDFGAGGSGYTF. The whole variable domain, remainder taken from reference TRBV5-5 and TRBJ1-2, is DAGVTQSPTHLIKTRGQQVTLRCSPISGHKSVSWYQQVLGQGPQFIFQYYEKEERGRGNFPDRFSARQFPNYSSELNVNALLLGDSALYLCASSFDFGAGGSGYTFGSGTRLTVV.

The chain is built from TRBV11-3 and TRBJ2-1; TRBD2 aligns across 8 bases. V shed 6 bases, J shed 0 bases, and the junction held 10 bases outside the gene matches. CDR1 is SGHNT, CDR2 YENEEA, per germline. CDR3 size: 17 residues. The CDR3 DNA follows: TGTGCCAGCAGTCCGGATCTTGCGGGGGGCTCCTACAATGAGCAGTTCTTC. Translated: CASSPDLAGGSYNEQFF.

The genes are TRBV5-1 and TRBJ2-7, with a weak D call TRBD1 (6 bases). V was cut by 4 bases and J by 2 bases, with 16 bases left in between. This CDR3 has 15 amino acids. In germline, CDR1 is SGHRS, CDR2 YFSETQ. CDR3 sequence: CASSLQSGEPYEQYF. The CDR3 DNA sequence: TGCGCCAGCAGCCTACAATCAGGGGAACCCTACGAGCAGTACTTC.

The DNA for the CDR3 is TGTGCCAGCAGCCCGCGAGGGGGTGGATCAGATACGCAGTATTTT. Translation gives CASSPRGGGSDTQYF. This rearrangement joins TRBV7-6 to TRBJ2-3, with TRBD1 as a possible D gene (6 bases). The germline V and J ends were trimmed by 5 bases and 4 bases, with 16 bases remaining between them. Germline V gene data show CDR1 as SGHVS and CDR2 as FNYEAQ. The CDR3 spans 15 residues.

The chain carries TRBV6-5 and TRBJ1-5; TRBD1 agrees at 7 bases. The germline V gene encodes CDR1 MNHEY and CDR2 SVGAGI. The CDR3 length is 13 residues. V trimming: 6 bases; J trimming: 5 bases; junction bases outside the gene matches: 4. CDR3 amino acids: CASRRQGDQPQHF. The CDR3 DNA follows: TGTGCCAGCAGGAGACAGGGAGATCAGCCCCAGCATTTT.

This chain links TRBV11-2 with TRBJ2-3, with 8 positions matching TRBD1. This CDR3 has 16 amino acids. V was pared by 6 bases and J by 3 bases, with 11 bases of the junction left unmatched. CDR1 SGHAT and CDR2 FQNNGV come from the germline V gene. Here the CDR3 DNA reads TGTGCCAGCAGGACCGGGAGCAGGGGGCGAACAGATACGCAGTATTTT. Protein product: CASRTGSRGRTDTQYF.

J is TRBJ2-1 and V is TRBV10-3, with 9 bases lining up with TRBD2. Unmatched junction bases numbered 7, after V lost 7 bases and J lost 3 bases. CDR1 is ENHRY, CDR2 SYGVKD, per germline. This CDR3 is 15 amino acids long. The CDR3 nucleotides read TGTGCCATCACCGCGGGGACTAGCAACTACAATGAGCAGTTCTTC. As protein: CAITAGTSNYNEQFF.

This chain uses TRBV6-1 with TRBJ2-3; possibly TRBD2 for D (5 bases). CDR1 and CDR2 (germline): MNHNS, SASEGT. CDR3 length: 15 residues. V lost 7 bases and J 0 bases, leaving 14 bases between the germline ends. CDR3 residues: CASTSGGRSTDTQYF. Written as DNA, the CDR3 is TGTGCCAGCACCTCAGGAGGACGGAGCACAGATACGCAGTATTTT.

This chain connects TRBV11-2 to TRBJ2-7; D perhaps matches TRBD2 (5 bases). The CDR3 runs to 16 residues. The germline gives CDR1 SGHAT, CDR2 FQNNGV. The V end was cut by 0 bases, the J end by 0 bases, with 12 bases between. The CDR3 sequence is CASSLEGGSSSYEQYF. The CDR3 nucleotides are TGTGCCAGCAGCTTAGAAGGCGGGTCAAGCTCCTACGAGCAGTACTTC.

V and J are TRBV7-3 and TRBJ2-7, with 10 nucleotides matching TRBD1. Per germline, CDR1 SGHTA and CDR2 FQGTGA. The CDR3 has 14 residues. V shed 2 bases, J shed 6 bases, and the junction held 4 bases outside the gene matches. The CDR3, as DNA: TGTGCCAGCAGCTTACTGGGGGACAGGGGCGAGCAGTACTTC. Its translation: CASSLLGDRGEQYF.

V is TRBV6-1 and J is TRBJ1-1; unclear D gene. The CDR3 contains 14 residues. Trimming took 4 bases from V and 3 from J, leaving 12 bases between them. Per germline, CDR1 MNHNS and CDR2 SASEGT. The CDR3 DNA is TGTGCCAGCAGTGGTAGAGGGTTCGACACTGAAGCTTTCTTT. It specifies CASSGRGFDTEAFF.

This clone showed up just a few times. The gene calls are TRBV5-6 and TRBJ2-5; the D is unclear. Germline values: CDR1 SGHDT, CDR2 YYEEEE. V lost 2 bases, J lost 14 bases, and 19 bases lay in between. The CDR3 totals 13 residues. CDR3 sequence reads: CASSFLNEENSYF. The DNA of the CDR3 is TGTGCCAGCAGCTTCCTGAACGAGGAGAATAGTTACTTC.

The chain uses TRBV5-1 and TRBJ2-5; 8 nucleotides line up with TRBD2. The J call may be in error: the DNA end matches TRBJ2-7 better. This CDR3 contains 15 residues. Germline lookup yields CDR1 SGHRS and CDR2 YFSETQ. The chain's CDR3 is CASSLGGSGEYEQYF. For the CDR3, the DNA is TGCGCCAGCAGCTTGGGGGGTAGCGGGGAATACGAGCAGTACTTC.

The V call is TRBV5-4, the J call TRBJ2-7; the match to TRBD2 covers 14 bases. Germline V gives CDR1 SGHNT, CDR2 YYREEE (reference sequence). V shed 0 bases, J shed 1 base, and the junction held 3 bases outside the gene matches. The CDR3 totals 17 residues. CDR3 sequence (DNA): TGTGCCAGCAGCTTGGGACTAGCGGGAGGGCAATCCTACGAGCAGTACTTC. It translates to CASSLGLAGGQSYEQYF.

This clone was picked up one time. The rearrangement links TRBV19 to TRBJ2-2; 8 nucleotides align to TRBD2. Germline CDR1 reads LNHDA; CDR2 reads SQIVND (reference sequence). Trimming took 3 bases from V and 5 from J; bases not matched to a gene: 5. This CDR3 has 15 amino acids. CDR3 DNA: TGTGCCAGTAGTATCGGGACTAGAGGTACCGGGGAGCTGTTTTTT. As protein: CASSIGTRGTGELFF.

This chain connects TRBV5-6 to TRBJ2-3, with 8 bases identical to TRBD1. The CDR3 spans 16 residues. V shed 4 bases, J shed 0 bases, and the junction held 7 bases outside the gene matches. Germline-derived CDR1 and CDR2 are SGHDT and YYEEEE. CDR3 in amino acids: CASSTLDRASTDTQYF. The CDR3 coding sequence is TGTGCCAGCAGCACGCTGGACAGGGCGAGCACAGATACGCAGTATTTT.

This chain links TRBV10-1 with TRBJ2-7, with a weak D call TRBD2 (6 bases). Trimming shortened V by 5 bases and J by 3 bases, and 17 bases separated the two germline ends. The CDR3 is 15 amino acids. Germline-derived CDR1 and CDR2 are WNHNN and SYGVQD (reference sequence). CDR3 in DNA: TGCGCCAGCAGTCAAGGAGGGAGCAGAGGCTACGAGCAGTACTTC. This codes for CASSQGGSRGYEQYF.

The chain couples TRBV11-2 to TRBJ2-3, with D possibly matching TRBD2 (5 bases). The CDR3 contains 16 residues. The V end lost 1 base, the J end lost 2 bases, and 13 bases lay between the germline ends. CDR1 is SGHAT and CDR2 is FQNNGV in the germline V gene. CDR3 in DNA: TGTGCCAGCAGCTTAGCAACGGGATCCTTCACAGATACGCAGTATTTT. This codes for CASSLATGSFTDTQYF.

This clone was observed a few times. The chain has TRBV5-1 and TRBJ1-1; D is ambiguous. The CDR3 loop spans 13 amino acids. V dropped 0 bases and J dropped 11 bases, with 14 bases sitting between them. Germline V gene data show CDR1 as SGHRS and CDR2 as YFSETQ. The CDR3 nucleotides are TGCGCCAGCAGCTTGGATGGAGGGCTGGGGGCTTTCTTT. As protein: CASSLDGGLGAFF. Using reference TRBV5-1 and TRBJ1-1 for the parts outside the CDR3, the full variable domain is KAGVTQTPRYLIKTRGQQVTLSCSPISGHRSVSWYQQTPGQGLQFLFEYFSETQRNKGNFPGRFSGRQFSNSRSEMNVSTLELGDSALYLCASSLDGGLGAFFGQGTRLTVV.

The chain has TRBV19 and TRBJ1-3; D gene uncertain. The CDR3 consists of 14 residues. V was pared by 5 bases and J by 0 bases, with 8 bases between. The germline gives CDR1 LNHDA, CDR2 SQIVND (reference sequence). CDR3: CASSLGVSGNTIYF. The DNA for the CDR3 is TGTGCCAGTAGTTTGGGAGTCTCTGGAAACACCATATATTTT.